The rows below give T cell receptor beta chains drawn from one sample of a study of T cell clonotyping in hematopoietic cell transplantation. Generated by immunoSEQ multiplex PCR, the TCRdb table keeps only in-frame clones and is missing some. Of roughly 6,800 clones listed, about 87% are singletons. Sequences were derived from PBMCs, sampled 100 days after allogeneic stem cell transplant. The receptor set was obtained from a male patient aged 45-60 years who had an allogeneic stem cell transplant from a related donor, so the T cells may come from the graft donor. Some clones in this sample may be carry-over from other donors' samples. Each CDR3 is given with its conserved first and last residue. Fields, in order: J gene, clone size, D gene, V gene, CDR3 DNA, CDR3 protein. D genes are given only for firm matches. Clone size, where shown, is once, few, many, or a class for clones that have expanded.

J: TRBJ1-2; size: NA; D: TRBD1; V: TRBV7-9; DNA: TGTGCCAGCAGCTTAGCGATGGTACAGGGGGGCTACACCTTC; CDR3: CASSLAMVQGGYTF
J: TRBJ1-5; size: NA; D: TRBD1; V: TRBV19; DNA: TGTGCCAGTCGAGAGACAGGGGGCCGGCAGCCCCAGCATTTT; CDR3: CASRETGGRQPQHF
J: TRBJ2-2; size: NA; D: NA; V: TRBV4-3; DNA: TGCGCCAGCAGCCAAGCTATACAGGTTGACGGGGAGCTGTTTTTT; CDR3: CASSQAIQVDGELFF
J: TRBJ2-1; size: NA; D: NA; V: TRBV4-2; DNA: TGTGCCAGCAGCCAGGTATTAGCGGAAATCTACAATGAGCAGTTCTTC; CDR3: CASSQVLAEIYNEQFF
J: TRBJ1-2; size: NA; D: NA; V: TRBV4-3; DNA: TGCGCCAGCAGCCAAGACGGGGCTATTAACTATGGCTACACCTTC; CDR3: CASSQDGAINYGYTF
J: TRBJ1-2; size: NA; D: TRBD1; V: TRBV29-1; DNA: TGCAGCGCCGATAAAGGGACAGGGAGTTATGGCTACACCTTC; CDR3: CSADKGTGSYGYTF
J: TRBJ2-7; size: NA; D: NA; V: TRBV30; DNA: TGTGCCTGGAGCCCCCGGACGTCCGGCTCCTACGAGCAGTACTTC; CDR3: CAWSPRTSGSYEQYF
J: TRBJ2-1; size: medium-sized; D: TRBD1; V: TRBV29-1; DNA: TGCAGCGTTGAGGGTTCACCGGACAGGGACTCCTACAATGAGCAGTTCTTC; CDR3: CSVEGSPDRDSYNEQFF
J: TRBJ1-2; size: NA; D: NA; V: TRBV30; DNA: TGTGCCTGGAGGGGCGGAGGTAGCTATGGCTACACCTTC; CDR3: CAWRGGGSYGYTF
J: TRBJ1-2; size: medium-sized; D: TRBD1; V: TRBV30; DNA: TGTGCCTGGATTGGACAGGGTGGCATCTATGGCTACACCTTC; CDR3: CAWIGQGGIYGYTF
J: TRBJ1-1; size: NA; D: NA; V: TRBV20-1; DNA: TGCAGCTCTCCCGTGAACACTGAAGCTTTCTTT; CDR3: CSSPVNTEAFF
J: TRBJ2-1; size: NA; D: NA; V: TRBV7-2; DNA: TGTGCCAGCAGCAACCTCCGAAGCAATGAGCAGTTCTTC; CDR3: CASSNLRSNEQFF
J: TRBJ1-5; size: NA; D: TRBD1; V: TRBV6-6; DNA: TGTGCCAGCACCATGACAGGGGATAGCAATCAGCCCCAGCATTTT; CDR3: CASTMTGDSNQPQHF